The 30 T cell receptor beta chains below come from one sample, sequenced in a study of blood T cell repertoires in COVID-19. The protocol was immunoSEQ multiplex PCR, while the TCRdb copy is restricted to in-frame clones and leaves out a portion. The table has 60,000 to 80,000 clones, 75% to 85% seen once. The sequenced sample consisted of peripheral blood. These TCRs come from a man aged 45-65 years with acute or convalescent COVID-19.

The rearrangement uses TRBV7-3 and TRBJ2-1, with a possible D match to TRBD2 (6 bases). The germline V and J ends were trimmed by 4 bases and 7 bases, with 17 bases remaining between them. The CDR3 extends over 15 amino acids. Looked up from germline, CDR1 is SGHTA and CDR2 is FQGTGA. In DNA form, the CDR3 reads TGTGCCAGCAGCTGGGGCGGGACCATTGGGAATGAGCAGTTCTTC. This codes for CASSWGGTIGNEQFF.

The V gene is TRBV5-1, the J gene TRBJ1-1; 9 bases agree with TRBD1. This CDR3 contains 21 residues. Trimming took 3 bases from V and 0 from J; bases not matched to a gene: 21. CDR1 and CDR2 from the germline V gene are SGHRS and YFSETQ. This chain's CDR3 is CASSSGTGRGFGPGMNTEAFF. The DNA of the CDR3 is TGCGCCAGCAGCTCAGGGACAGGGAGGGGGTTCGGACCGGGAATGAACACTGAAGCTTTCTTT.

V gene TRBV10-3 combines with J gene TRBJ2-7; possibly TRBD2 for D (6 bases). CDR1 and CDR2 from the germline V gene are ENHRY and SYGVKD. Trimming took 2 bases from V and 7 from J, leaving 12 bases between them. The CDR3 length is 13 residues. The CDR3 spells CAISELGTEEQYV. The CDR3 DNA reads TGTGCCATCAGTGAGCTCGGGACTGAGGAGCAGTACGTC.

This clone appeared a few times. The chain uses TRBV6-5 and TRBJ2-7, with 7 positions matching TRBD1. Germline lookup yields CDR1 MNHEY and CDR2 SVGAGI. CDR3 length equals 13 residues. Losses at the gene ends were 6 bases for V and 2 bases for J; bases not matched to a gene: 4. DNA of the CDR3: TGTGCCAGCAGGAGGGACAGAACCTACGAGCAGTACTTC. Protein product: CASRRDRTYEQYF.

The CDR3 loop is CASSFGAYSGYTF. CDR3 bases: TGTGCCAGCAGCTTTGGGGCCTACTCTGGCTACACCTTC. The chain couples TRBV11-2 to TRBJ1-2; D possibly corresponds to TRBD1 (5 bases). V was clipped by 3 bases and J by 7 bases, with 12 bases between them. The CDR3 is made up of 13 amino acids. Germline CDR1 is SGHAT and CDR2 is FQNNGV.

Only a few counts were recorded for this clone. The chain couples TRBV7-9 to TRBJ1-1; D is uncertain. Germline V gene lookup returns CDR1 SEHNR and CDR2 FQNEAQ (reference sequence). Between the trimmed V and J ends, which lost 1 base and 8 bases, there was a span of 11 bases. The CDR3 is 13 amino acids. CDR3 bases: TGTGCCAGCAGCTTAGTCGTCTCTCCCGAAGCTTTCTTT. It encodes CASSLVVSPEAFF.

This clone has more than one count but fewer than ten. The chain recombines TRBV4-1 with TRBJ2-5; a weak D match, TRBD1 (6 bases). Trimming cost V 6 bases and J 3 bases, with 14 bases left between them. This CDR3 spans 14 amino acids. Germline CDR1 reads MGHRA; CDR2 reads YSYEKL. DNA for the CDR3: TGCGCCAGCAGTCAACGGACAGTGAAAGAGACCCAGTACTTC. It is translated as CASSQRTVKETQYF.

V is TRBV11-2 and J is TRBJ1-1, with TRBD1 identical over 9 bases. With V trimmed by 3 bases and J by 3 bases, 8 bases remained unmatched. This CDR3 region has 16 residues. CDR1 and CDR2 (germline): SGHAT, FQNNGV. The CDR3 here is CASSFYRDREDTEAFF. The CDR3 DNA reads as TGTGCCAGCAGCTTTTACCGGGACAGGGAGGACACTGAAGCTTTCTTT.

The V and J genes are TRBV19 and TRBJ2-7, with a weak D call TRBD1 (6 bases). The CDR3 contains 14 residues. Germline V gene lookup returns CDR1 LNHDA and CDR2 SQIVND (reference sequence). The V end lost 4 bases, the J end lost 5 bases, and 15 bases lay between the germline ends. The CDR3 reads CASSTYKNRDEQYF. Here the CDR3 DNA reads TGTGCCAGTAGTACCTACAAAAACAGGGACGAGCAGTACTTC.

This clone was picked up one time. The chain carries TRBV5-1 and TRBJ1-6; D is uncertain. The V gene's germline CDR1 is SGHRS and CDR2 YFSETQ. Between the trimmed V and J ends, which lost 0 bases and 10 bases, there was a span of 11 bases. This CDR3 has 14 residues. The CDR3 sequence: CASSLVTYGSPLHF. The CDR3, as DNA: TGCGCCAGCAGCTTGGTCACTTACGGGTCACCCCTCCACTTT.

The rearrangement joins TRBV30 to TRBJ2-2; 10 nucleotides line up with TRBD1. V was pared by 3 bases and J by 7 bases, with 5 bases of the junction left unmatched. The CDR3 loop spans 14 amino acids. Germline V gives CDR1 GTSNPN, CDR2 SVGIG (reference sequence). The CDR3 DNA follows: TGTGCCTGGAGGCGGACAGGGGGTGGCGGGGAGCTGTTTTTT. Amino acid sequence: CAWRRTGGGGELFF.

The rearrangement joins TRBV29-1 to TRBJ2-3, with TRBD1 matching over 7 bases. The CDR3 runs 15 residues. CDR1 and CDR2 from the germline V gene are SQVTM and ANQGSEA. V shed 0 bases, J shed 5 bases, and the junction held 8 bases outside the gene matches. The CDR3 DNA reads TGCAGCGTTGAAGATTGGGGACAGACTGGAGATACGCAGTATTTT. This sequence encodes CSVEDWGQTGDTQYF.

This sequence joins TRBV7-9 and TRBJ2-1; TRBD2 is a possible D gene (5 bases). This CDR3 contains 15 residues. Trimming took 3 bases from V and 4 from J, leaving 13 bases between them. Looked up from germline, CDR1 is SEHNR and CDR2 is FQNEAQ (reference sequence). CDR3 loop: CASSLSVGLYNEQFF. The CDR3 DNA reads TGTGCCAGCAGCTTGTCCGTCGGACTTTACAATGAGCAGTTCTTC.

The sample holds a few counts of this clone. The genes are TRBV5-1 and TRBJ1-2; the D is unclear. V was trimmed by 4 bases and J by 3 bases, leaving 13 bases between them. The length of the CDR3 is 14 residues. The germline CDR1 and CDR2 sequences are SGHRS and YFSETQ. CDR3 DNA: TGCGCCAGCAGCCAAGGCCTGGAGGACTATGGCTACACCTTC. It translates to CASSQGLEDYGYTF.

The chain recombines TRBV15 with TRBJ1-1; a possible D gene is TRBD1 (5 bases). Trimming took 0 bases from V and 4 from J, leaving 12 bases between them. Germline V gives CDR1 LNHNV, CDR2 YYDKDF (reference sequence). The CDR3 is 15 amino acids. The DNA for the CDR3 is TGTGCCACCAGCAGAGATCGGGGGATAGGCACTGAAGCTTTCTTT. As protein: CATSRDRGIGTEAFF.

This chain links TRBV7-8 with TRBJ1-1, with a tentative D call TRBD1 (5 bases). The CDR3 contains 15 residues. V was pared by 1 base and J by 1 base, with 10 bases between. The germline V gene encodes CDR1 SGHVS and CDR2 FQNEAQ. The CDR3 is CASSLVRGTNTEAFF. The CDR3 coding sequence is TGTGCCAGCAGCTTAGTTAGGGGCACGAACACTGAAGCTTTCTTT.

The chain links TRBV7-3 to TRBJ1-1; the match to TRBD1 covers 7 bases. CDR1 and CDR2 (germline): SGHTA, FQGTGA. This CDR3 is built from 13 residues. V shed 4 bases, J shed 4 bases, and the junction held 3 bases outside the gene matches. The CDR3, as DNA: TGTGCCAGCAGCTCAAACAGGGGCACTGAAGCTTTCTTT. Its protein is CASSSNRGTEAFF.

The J gene is TRBJ2-3, the V gene TRBV5-1, with 7 bases aligning to TRBD2. Germline assignment: CDR1 SGHRS and CDR2 YFSETQ. The CDR3 sequence is 18 residues long. The V and J ends lost 0 bases and 3 bases, in that order; junction bases with no gene match: 13. CDR3 sequence (DNA): TGCGCCAGCAGCTTGGTAACCGAACTCGGGGGGAGGACAGATACGCAGTATTTT. Translating gives CASSLVTELGGRTDTQYF.

This clone has just one count. The chain joins TRBV5-1 to TRBJ2-7; TRBD1 might be the D (5 bases). V was cut by 5 bases and J by 6 bases, with 12 bases left in between. CDR3 length equals 12 residues. Germline V gene sequence: CDR1 SGHRS, CDR2 YFSETQ. For the CDR3, the DNA is TGCGCCAGCAGACTCGACAGTACCGAGCAGTACTTC. It codes for CASRLDSTEQYF.

This clone occurred a few times. The chain employs TRBV9 and TRBJ2-5; the match to TRBD1 covers 8 bases. The CDR3 covers 16 residues. The V gene end was trimmed by 4 bases and the J gene end by 5 bases; junction bases not matched to a gene: 13. Germline lookup yields CDR1 SGDLS and CDR2 YYNGEE. The chain's CDR3 is CASSPMDRALGETQYF. For the CDR3, the DNA is TGTGCCAGCAGCCCCATGGACAGGGCCCTAGGGGAGACCCAGTACTTC. Based on the CDR3 plus reference TRBV9 and TRBJ2-5, the full variable domain is DSGVTQTPKHLITATGQRVTLRCSPRSGDLSVYWYQQSLDQGLQFLIQYYNGEERAKGNILERFSAQQFPDLHSELNLSSLELGDSALYFCASSPMDRALGETQYFGPGTRLLVL.

The V call is TRBV3-1 (or the pseudogene TRBV3-2), the J call TRBJ2-7, with 12 nucleotides matching TRBD2. This CDR3 region has 17 residues. Per germline, CDR1 LGHDT and CDR2 YNNKEL (reference sequence). V lost 0 bases to trimming and J lost 4 bases; unmatched junction nucleotides: 7. The CDR3 loop is CASSQERPSGGAYEQYF. For the CDR3, the DNA is TGTGCCAGCAGCCAAGAAAGGCCTAGCGGGGGGGCTTACGAGCAGTACTTC.

This chain joins TRBV9 and TRBJ2-3, with a possible D match to TRBD1 (6 bases). Germline assignment: CDR1 SGDLS and CDR2 YYNGEE. The germline V and J ends were trimmed by 3 bases and 2 bases, with 16 bases remaining between them. This CDR3 contains 16 residues. This CDR3 is CASSEWDKGPTDTQYF. The CDR3, as DNA: TGTGCCAGCAGCGAATGGGACAAGGGACCCACAGATACGCAGTATTTT.

The rearrangement joins TRBV7-9 to TRBJ2-6, with D hard to call. Germline CDR1 and CDR2: SEHNR and FQNEAQ (reference sequence). The CDR3 totals 15 residues. V was shortened by 1 base and J by 2 bases, with 6 bases between the two germline ends. The CDR3 sequence: CASSLGQAGANVLTF. In nucleotides, the CDR3 is TGTGCCAGCAGCTTAGGGCAGGCTGGGGCCAACGTCCTGACTTTC.

CDR3 coding DNA: TGTGCCATCAGTGAGGGACAGGAGACTAACTATGGCTACACCTTC. As protein: CAISEGQETNYGYTF. The chain uses TRBV10-3 and TRBJ1-2; 7 nucleotides agree with TRBD1. The CDR3 runs 15 residues. V shed 2 bases, J shed 0 bases, and the junction held 3 bases outside the gene matches. Germline loops: CDR1 ENHRY, CDR2 SYGVKD.

The count of this clone is one. This chain links TRBV6-5 with TRBJ1-5, with 8 nucleotides matching TRBD1. Trimming removed 6 bases from V and 2 bases from J; junction bases left unmatched: 3. Germline lookup yields CDR1 MNHEY and CDR2 SVGAGI. This CDR3 is 14 amino acids long. The CDR3: CASSDRGGNQPQHF. CDR3 nucleotide sequence: TGTGCCAGCAGCGACAGGGGAGGCAATCAGCCCCAGCATTTT.

This clone was seen a few times. This chain uses TRBV7-8 with TRBJ1-1; TRBD1 aligns across 9 bases. The CDR3 runs to 14 residues. J gave up 1 base and V 5 bases, and 2 bases lay outside the gene matches. Germline CDR1 reads SGHVS; CDR2 reads FQNEAQ. Here the CDR3 DNA reads TGTGCCAGCAGCCCGGGACAGGGGAACACTGAAGCTTTCTTT. Amino acid sequence: CASSPGQGNTEAFF.

The chain joins TRBV3-1 (or the pseudogene TRBV3-2) to TRBJ1-1; 7 nucleotides match TRBD1. CDR1 is LGHDT and CDR2 is YNNKEL in the germline V gene (reference sequence). The CDR3 runs 15 residues. V dropped 4 bases and J dropped 4; count of bases not matched to a gene: 9. CDR3 loop: CASSPEKTGITEAFF. DNA for the CDR3: TGTGCCAGCAGCCCAGAGAAGACAGGGATCACTGAAGCTTTCTTT.

The rearrangement uses TRBV14 and TRBJ1-2; no clear D. Germline V gene data show CDR1 as SGHDN and CDR2 as FVKESK. V was pared by 4 bases and J by 3 bases, with 9 bases between. The CDR3 length is 13 residues. DNA for the CDR3: TGTGCCAGCAGCCTCAGTCAGGACTATGGCTACACCTTC. Translated: CASSLSQDYGYTF.

The V gene is TRBV11-2, the J gene TRBJ1-1, with TRBD1 as a possible D gene (5 bases). Trimming took 3 bases from V and 3 from J, leaving 8 bases between them. The CDR3 is made up of 13 amino acids. Germline loops: CDR1 SGHAT, CDR2 FQNNGV. The CDR3 nucleotides read TGTGCCAGCAGCTTCGTAGGGGACACTGAAGCTTTCTTT. As protein: CASSFVGDTEAFF.

V is TRBV11-1 and J is TRBJ1-3, with 7 bases identical to TRBD1. This CDR3 comprises 15 residues. From germline, CDR1 is SGHAT and CDR2 FQDESV (reference sequence). After removal of 4 bases from V and 4 bases from J, the junction contained 7 bases not matched to a gene. CDR3 DNA sequence: TGTGCCAGCAGCTACGACAGGGACCCGGGAAACACCATATATTTT. This translates into CASSYDRDPGNTIYF.